The 24 T cell receptor beta chains given below trace back to one sample, sequenced in a study of blood T cell repertoires in COVID-19. The data were produced by immunoSEQ multiplex PCR, yet TCRdb's version contains in-frame clones alone and is incomplete. The repertoire includes roughly 150,000 clones, over 75% of them detected once, and under 15% sits in the top ten. The specimen was peripheral blood. Receptor source: a man aged 65-85 years who had recovered from COVID-19.

The V gene is TRBV20-1, the J gene TRBJ1-5; tentatively, D is TRBD1 (6 bases). CDR3 length: 16 residues. Germline CDR1 reads DFQATT; CDR2 reads SNEGSKA (reference sequence). V lost 3 bases and J lost 1, with 16 bases in between. This CDR3 reads CSASPARGLSNQPQHF. For the CDR3, the DNA is TGCAGTGCTAGTCCGGCCAGGGGACTAAGCAATCAGCCCCAGCATTTT.

The CDR3 coding sequence is TGTGCCAGCAGTCCAGACTATAACACAGATACGCAGTATTTT. This encodes CASSPDYNTDTQYF. The chain is built from TRBV11-2 and TRBJ2-3; a possible D gene is TRBD2 (5 bases). In germline, CDR1 is SGHAT, CDR2 FQNNGV. The ends were cut back, 6 bases at V and 2 bases at J, with 12 bases in the middle. The CDR3 spans 14 residues.

The gene calls are TRBV27 and TRBJ1-2; D is perhaps TRBD1 (5 bases). CDR3 length: 13 amino acids. Germline CDR1 MNHEY, CDR2 SMNVEV (reference sequence). V was pared by 3 bases and J by 3 bases, with 8 bases between. The CDR3 nucleotides are TGTGCCAGCAGTTTTGGGGGGTACTATGGCTACACCTTC. Protein product: CASSFGGYYGYTF.

The genes are TRBV9 and TRBJ1-6; D is unresolved. Germline CDR1 is SGDLS and CDR2 is YYNGEE. The length of the CDR3 is 15 residues. V was pared by 0 bases and J by 10 bases, with 14 bases between. CDR3 residues: CASSVDFGVGSPLHF. The CDR3 coding sequence is TGTGCCAGCAGCGTAGACTTCGGGGTGGGGTCACCCCTCCACTTT.

This chain links TRBV2 with TRBJ2-2; perhaps TRBD2 as D (6 bases). V dropped 5 bases and J dropped 7 bases, with 14 bases sitting between them. The CDR3 consists of 14 residues. CDR1 and CDR2 from the germline V gene are SNHLY and FYNNEI. The CDR3 region has the DNA TGTGCCAGCAGTTACGGGAGAAGAGGCGGGGAGCTGTTTTTT. Its protein is CASSYGRRGGELFF.

The chain combines TRBV24-1 with TRBJ2-2; TRBD2 aligns across 12 bases. The CDR3 has 18 amino acids. Germline lookup yields CDR1 KGHDR and CDR2 SFDVKD. V shed 3 bases and J 5 bases; nucleotides not matched to a gene: 9. CDR3 nucleotide sequence: TGTGCCACCAGTGATGCAACTAGCGGGAGGAGAGGAACCGGGGAGCTGTTTTTT. It encodes CATSDATSGRRGTGELFF.

The chain joins TRBV5-5 to TRBJ2-3; 9 positions agree with TRBD2. The CDR3 is 18 amino acids. CDR1 is SGHKS, CDR2 YYEKEE, per germline (reference sequence). The V gene end was trimmed by 1 base and the J gene end by 4 bases; junction bases not matched to a gene: 13. In DNA, the CDR3 is TGTGCCAGCAGCTTGAATCCCCGGACTAGCGCGGGTTCAGATACGCAGTATTTT. Its protein product is CASSLNPRTSAGSDTQYF. Looking up the rest from reference TRBV5-5 and TRBJ2-3 gives the full variable domain: DAGVTQSPTHLIKTRGQQVTLRCSPISGHKSVSWYQQVLGQGPQFIFQYYEKEERGRGNFPDRFSARQFPNYSSELNVNALLLGDSALYLCASSLNPRTSAGSDTQYFGPGTRLTVL.

The genes are TRBV19 and TRBJ2-1, with TRBD2 matching over 8 bases. There are 17 residues in the CDR3. J was trimmed by 0 bases and V by 6 bases; bases with no gene match: 10. Germline-derived CDR1 and CDR2 are LNHDA and SQIVND (reference sequence). The CDR3 loop is CASRPNRAGVSYNEQFF. The CDR3, as DNA: TGTGCCAGTAGACCTAATCGAGCGGGAGTCTCCTACAATGAGCAGTTCTTC.

V gene TRBV9 combines with J gene TRBJ1-2; D gene uncertain. The V gene lost 4 bases and the J gene lost 7 bases, with 14 bases spanning the gap. Germline-derived CDR1 and CDR2 are SGDLS and YYNGEE. The CDR3 contains 13 residues. The CDR3 protein is CASSLTGGFGYTF. The DNA for the CDR3 is TGTGCCAGCAGCTTGACTGGCGGCTTTGGCTACACCTTC.

The chain joins TRBV19 to TRBJ2-2; D perhaps matches TRBD2 (5 bases). CDR3 size: 16 residues. The ends were cut back, 5 bases at V and 0 bases at J, with 13 bases in the middle. From germline, CDR1 is LNHDA and CDR2 SQIVND (reference sequence). The CDR3 sequence: CASSPIATTNTGELFF. The CDR3, as DNA: TGTGCCAGTAGTCCAATAGCGACCACGAACACCGGGGAGCTGTTTTTT.

This chain links TRBV12-5 with TRBJ1-5; unclear D gene. V lost 6 bases and J 1 base, leaving 7 bases between the germline ends. The germline V gene has CDR1 LGHNT and CDR2 FRNRAP. CDR3 length equals 13 residues. CDR3 in DNA: TGTGCTAGTGGACCGGAGAGCAATCAGCCCCAGCATTTT. It translates to CASGPESNQPQHF.

The rearrangement uses TRBV20-1 and TRBJ2-3; D gene unclear. Germline V CDR1 and CDR2: DFQATT, SNEGSKA (reference sequence). Trimming left V 4 bases short and J 8 bases short, with 13 bases between. This CDR3 spans 12 amino acids. This CDR3 reads CSANDNRGTQYF. The CDR3 DNA reads TGCAGTGCTAATGACAACCGAGGTACGCAGTATTTT.

J is TRBJ1-3 and V is TRBV2; TRBD1 matches at 7 bases. V was clipped by 5 bases and J by 4 bases; unmatched bases: 5. The germline CDR1 and CDR2 sequences are SNHLY and FYNNEI. The CDR3 covers 14 residues. The CDR3 nucleotides are TGTGCCAGCAGTCTGGACAGGTCCGGAAACACCATATATTTT. It specifies CASSLDRSGNTIYF.

This sequence joins TRBV19 and TRBJ2-6; D might be TRBD1 (5 bases). The CDR3 contains 18 residues. Germline assignment: CDR1 LNHDA and CDR2 SQIVND (reference sequence). Trimming cost V 2 bases and J 1 base, with 15 bases left between them. CDR3 amino acids: CASSISQGTRSGANVLTF. In nucleotides, the CDR3 is TGTGCCAGTAGTATATCTCAGGGCACCAGATCTGGGGCCAACGTCCTGACTTTC.

V is TRBV6-5 and J is TRBJ2-1; D unresolved. Trimming removed 0 bases from V and 6 bases from J, with 9 bases in between. Germline V lookup: CDR1 MNHEY, CDR2 SVGAGI. CDR3 length: 14 amino acids. The CDR3 is CASSYSRQSNEQFF. The CDR3 nucleotides are TGTGCCAGCAGTTACTCGAGACAATCCAATGAGCAGTTCTTC.

There are a few counts of this clone. This CDR3 reads CASSPSGRAEAFF. CDR3 DNA: TGCGCCAGCAGCCCCTCGGGGAGGGCTGAAGCTTTCTTT. V usage is TRBV5-1 and J usage is TRBJ1-1; D uncertain. Germline values: CDR1 SGHRS, CDR2 YFSETQ. The CDR3 consists of 13 residues. The germline V and J ends were trimmed by 4 bases and 6 bases, with 13 bases remaining between them.

This chain links TRBV4-3 with TRBJ1-5, with TRBD1 matching over 7 bases. With 2 bases clipped from V and 4 bases from J, the junction kept 5 bases outside the gene matches. Germline V gene lookup returns CDR1 LGHNA and CDR2 YSLEER. There are 15 residues in the CDR3. The CDR3 sequence is CASSQNPGQNQPQHF. The CDR3 nucleotides are TGCGCCAGCAGCCAAAACCCGGGACAGAATCAGCCCCAGCATTTT.

The genes are TRBV7-6 and TRBJ2-5; the D gene is possibly TRBD1 (6 bases). V was shortened by 5 bases and J by 4 bases, with 11 bases between the two germline ends. The CDR3 is made up of 13 amino acids. Germline CDR1 is SGHVS and CDR2 is FNYEAQ. The DNA of the CDR3 is TGTGCCAGCAGCCCGACAGGCCCAGAGACCCAGTACTTC. It encodes CASSPTGPETQYF.

This clone showed up just a few times. The rearrangement joins TRBV2 to TRBJ2-3; 8 bases line up with TRBD1. In germline, CDR1 is SNHLY, CDR2 FYNNEI. V gave up 3 bases and J gave up 1 base; unmatched junction bases: 6. This CDR3 is 16 amino acids long. This CDR3 is CASSDPQGAGTDTQYF. The CDR3 bases are TGTGCCAGCAGTGACCCTCAGGGGGCTGGCACAGATACGCAGTATTTT.

The chain joins TRBV30 to TRBJ2-6; D call uncertain. The V end was cut by 2 bases, the J end by 3 bases, with 8 bases between. Germline V gene sequence: CDR1 GTSNPN, CDR2 SVGIG (reference sequence). The CDR3 has 14 residues. The CDR3: CAWSTFGGANVLTF. The CDR3 DNA reads as TGTGCCTGGAGTACATTTGGTGGGGCCAACGTCCTGACTTTC.

This chain joins TRBV19 and TRBJ2-2, with no clear D. The V and J ends lost 2 bases and 6 bases respectively, with 7 bases between them. The CDR3 covers 13 residues. The germline V gene encodes CDR1 LNHDA and CDR2 SQIVND (reference sequence). In DNA, the CDR3 is TGTGCCAGTAGTATAAGAGCTGCCGGGGAGCTGTTTTTT. It yields the protein CASSIRAAGELFF. The whole variable domain, filled in from reference TRBV19 and TRBJ2-2, reads DGGITQSPKYLFRKEGQNVTLSCEQNLNHDAMYWYRQDPGQGLRLIYYSQIVNDFQKGDIAEGYSVSREKKESFPLTVTSAQKNPTAFYLCASSIRAAGELFFGEGSRLTVL.

The rearrangement uses TRBV6-5 and TRBJ2-3; D is undetermined. CDR1 MNHEY and CDR2 SVGAGI come from the germline V gene. This CDR3 region has 13 residues. V was shortened by 2 bases and J by 0 bases, with 3 bases between the two germline ends. The CDR3 sequence: CASSYSSTDTQYF. The CDR3 nucleotides are TGTGCCAGCAGTTACAGCAGCACAGATACGCAGTATTTT.

The V call is TRBV2, the J call TRBJ2-5; 13 nucleotides match TRBD2. Germline CDR1 is SNHLY and CDR2 is FYNNEI. The CDR3 contains 15 residues. Losses at the gene ends were 5 bases for V and 5 bases for J; bases not matched to a gene: 5. CDR3 loop: CASSTSGRARETQYF. The CDR3 DNA is TGTGCCAGCAGTACTAGCGGGAGGGCCCGGGAGACCCAGTACTTC.

This clone was counted between two and nine times. This chain uses TRBV5-1 with TRBJ2-7; 9 bases match TRBD2. Germline-derived CDR1 and CDR2 are SGHRS and YFSETQ. There are 14 residues in the CDR3. V shed 4 bases, J shed 3 bases, and the junction held 5 bases outside the gene matches. CDR3 coding DNA: TGCGCCAGCAGCCCAGGGACTAGCCGCTACGAGCAGTACTTC. Translating gives CASSPGTSRYEQYF.